Listed here are 6 T cell receptor beta chains from one sample, sequenced in a study of T cell responses to AZD1222 COVID-19 vaccine (dated by TCRdb to about 2021). The library was obtained by the immunoSEQ multiplex PCR assay. TCRdb holds this immuneACCESS table with in-frame rearrangements only. Some clones are missing; in checked studies, unresolved V genes explain under half, and the rest has no known cause. A total of 75,000 to 85,000 clones appear in this sample, about 90% of them only once. Over 1.2% of the sample is in the top ten clones. The sample's time point label is to be understood as: about 28 days (+/-7) after the second vaccine dose. The source material was peripheral blood, sampled 28 days after the second AZD1222 dose. The receptors here all came from an adult who received the AZD1222 COVID-19 vaccine.

The CDR3: CASSEGERGLGPQHF. CDR3 bases: TGTGCCAGCAGTGAAGGGGAGCGGGGCTTAGGGCCCCAGCATTTT. This rearrangement joins TRBV2 to TRBJ1-5, with D maybe TRBD1 (5 bases). The CDR3 is made up of 15 amino acids. Germline CDR1 is SNHLY and CDR2 is FYNNEI. Trimming cost V 1 base and J 9 bases, with 16 bases left between them.

This chain connects TRBV28 to TRBJ1-2, with 7 bases lining up with TRBD1. Per the germline V gene, CDR1 is MDHEN and CDR2 is SYDVKM. CDR3 length equals 15 residues. V lost 8 bases, J lost 2 bases, and 11 bases stayed unmatched. CDR3: CASRDRGLTNYGYTF. CDR3 DNA sequence: TGTGCCAGCCGGGACAGAGGCCTGACCAACTATGGCTACACCTTC.

This clone was seen only a few times. This rearrangement joins TRBV9 to TRBJ2-2; 15 bases agree with TRBD2. The CDR3 runs to 18 residues. Germline loops: CDR1 SGDLS, CDR2 YYNGEE. V gave up 0 bases and J gave up 5 bases; unmatched junction bases: 5. The chain's CDR3 is CASSVGGLAGGLTGELFF. In DNA, the CDR3 is TGTGCCAGCAGCGTAGGAGGACTAGCGGGGGGGCTAACCGGGGAGCTGTTTTTT. The variable domain in full, with the rest retrieved from reference TRBV9 and TRBJ2-2, is DSGVTQTPKHLITATGQRVTLRCSPRSGDLSVYWYQQSLDQGLQFLIQYYNGEERAKGNILERFSAQQFPDLHSELNLSSLELGDSALYFCASSVGGLAGGLTGELFFGEGSRLTVL.

This rearrangement joins TRBV7-9 to TRBJ2-5; 9 positions match TRBD1. The J segment lost 3 bases and the V segment lost 1 base, leaving 3 bases of the junction unmatched. This CDR3 comprises 15 residues. From germline, CDR1 is SEHNR and CDR2 FQNEAQ (reference sequence). CDR3 residues: CASSLGDRVEETQYF. In nucleotides, the CDR3 is TGTGCCAGCAGCTTAGGGGACAGGGTGGAAGAGACCCAGTACTTC.

The chain is built from TRBV5-1 and TRBJ2-1; TRBD2 matches 7 bases. Germline CDR1 is SGHRS and CDR2 is YFSETQ. The CDR3 totals 13 residues. V lost 0 bases, J lost 7 bases, and 1 base stayed unmatched. The CDR3 loop is CASSLASGNEQFF. The CDR3 bases are TGCGCCAGCAGCTTGGCTAGCGGTAATGAGCAGTTCTTC.

This chain uses TRBV2 with TRBJ1-1; D uncertain. The germline CDR1 and CDR2 sequences are SNHLY and FYNNEI. The V and J ends lost 5 bases and 7 bases respectively, with 26 bases between them. This CDR3 region has 17 residues. This CDR3 reads CASSIKRKGVGSFEAFF. CDR3 coding DNA: TGTGCCAGCAGTATCAAAAGGAAGGGCGTAGGGTCGTTTGAAGCTTTCTTT.